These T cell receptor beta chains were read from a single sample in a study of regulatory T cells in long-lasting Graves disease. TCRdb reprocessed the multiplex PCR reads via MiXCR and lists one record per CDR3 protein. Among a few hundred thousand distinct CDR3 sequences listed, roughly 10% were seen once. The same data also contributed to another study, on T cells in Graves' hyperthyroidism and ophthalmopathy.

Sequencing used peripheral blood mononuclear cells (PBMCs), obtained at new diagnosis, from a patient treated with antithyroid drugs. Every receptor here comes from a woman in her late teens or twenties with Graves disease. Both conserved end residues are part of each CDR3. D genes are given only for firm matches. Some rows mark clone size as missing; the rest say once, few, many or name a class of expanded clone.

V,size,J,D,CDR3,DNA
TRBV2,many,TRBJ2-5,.,CASMRGGKETQYF,TGTGCCAGCATGAGGGGAGGAAAAGAGACCCAGTACTTC
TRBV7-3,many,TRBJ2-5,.,CASSLQGEETQYF,TGTGCCAGCAGCTTACAGGGAGAAGAGACCCAGTACTTC
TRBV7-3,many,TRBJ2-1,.,CASSSLTGSSYNEQFF,TGTGCCAGCAGCTCCCTAACAGGGAGCTCCTACAATGAGCAGTTCTTC
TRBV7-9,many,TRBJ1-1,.,CASSGTGTPNTEAFF,TGTGCCAGCAGCGGAACCGGGACACCGAACACTGAAGCTTTCTTT
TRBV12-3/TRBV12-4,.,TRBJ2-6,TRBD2,CANSFGAGVPSGANVLTF,TGTGCCAACAGTTTTGGAGCGGGAGTCCCCTCTGGGGCCAACGTCCTGACTTTC
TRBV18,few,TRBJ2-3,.,CASSRYRADTDTQYF,TGTGCCAGCTCACGGTACCGGGCAGACACAGATACGCAGTATTTT
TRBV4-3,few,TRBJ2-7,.,CASSQDYGFTYEQYF,TGCGCCAGCAGCCAAGATTACGGGTTTACCTACGAGCAGTACTTC
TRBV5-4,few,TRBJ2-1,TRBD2,CASRGGLAGWVGWNEQFF,TGTGCCAGCAGGGGAGGACTAGCGGGATGGGTAGGATGGAATGAGCAGTTCTTC
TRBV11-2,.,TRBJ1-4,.,CASSSTVTNEKLFF,TGTGCCAGCAGCTCGACAGTGACTAATGAAAAACTGTTTTTT
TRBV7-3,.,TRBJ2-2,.,CASSSSPASTGELFF,TGTGCCAGCAGCTCCTCCCCGGCCAGCACCGGGGAGCTGTTTTTT
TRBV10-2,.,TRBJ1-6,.,CASKRDNYNSPLHF,TGCGCCAGCAAAAGGGACAACTATAATTCACCCCTCCACTTT
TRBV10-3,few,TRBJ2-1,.,CAISARAHEQFF,TGTGCCATCAGTGCAAGGGCCCATGAGCAGTTCTTC
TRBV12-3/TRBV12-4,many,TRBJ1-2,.,CASRRLPNYGYTF,TGTGCCAGCAGACGTTTGCCTAACTATGGCTACACCTTC
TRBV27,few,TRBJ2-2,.,CASSPIENTGELFF,TGTGCCAGCAGTCCCATCGAGAACACCGGGGAGCTGTTTTTT
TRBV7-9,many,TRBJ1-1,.,CASSPPATANTEAFF,TGTGCCAGCAGCCCCCCGGCGACAGCAAACACTGAAGCTTTCTTT
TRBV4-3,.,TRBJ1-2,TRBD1,CASSQAQGMGTGLIPYGYTF,TGCGCCAGCAGCCAAGCTCAGGGTATGGGGACAGGTCTAATCCCATATGGCTACACCTTC
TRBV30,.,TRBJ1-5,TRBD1,CAWNRQGNQPQHF,TGTGCCTGGAACCGACAGGGGAATCAGCCCCAGCATTTT
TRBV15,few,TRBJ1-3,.,CATSRVWRGSGNTIYF,TGTGCCACCAGCAGAGTATGGAGGGGATCTGGAAACACCATATATTTT
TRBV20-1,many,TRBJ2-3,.,CSATGRDTQYF,TGCAGTGCTACGGGGCGGGATACGCAGTATTTT
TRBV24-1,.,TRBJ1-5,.,CATSDSVRDPYNQPQHF,TGTGCCACCAGTGATTCGGTCCGGGACCCTTACAATCAGCCCCAGCATTTT
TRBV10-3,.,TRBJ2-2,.,CATEVGHMNTGELFF,TGTGCCACCGAGGTGGGCCACATGAACACCGGGGAGCTGTTTTTT
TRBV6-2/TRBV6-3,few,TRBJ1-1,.,CASSLRREITEAFF,TGTGCCAGCAGCCTAAGAAGGGAGATTACTGAAGCTTTCTTT
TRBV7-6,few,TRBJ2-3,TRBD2,CASSSLGGDADTQYF,TGTGCCAGCAGCTCACTGGGGGGGGACGCAGATACGCAGTATTTT
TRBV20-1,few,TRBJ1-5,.,CSARDLRGNQPQHF,TGCAGTGCTAGAGATCTTCGGGGCAATCAGCCCCAGCATTTT
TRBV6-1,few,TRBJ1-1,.,CASSAPWGTDTEAFF,TGTGCCAGCAGTGCCCCGTGGGGGACGGACACTGAAGCTTTCTTT
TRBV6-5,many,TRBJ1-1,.,CASSYSIRGTEAFF,TGTGCCAGCAGTTACTCTATTAGGGGCACTGAAGCTTTCTTT
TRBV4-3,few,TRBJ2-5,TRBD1,CASSQGQGAKETQYF,TGCGCCAGCAGCCAAGGGCAGGGGGCAAAAGAGACCCAGTACTTC
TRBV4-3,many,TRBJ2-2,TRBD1,CASSQDGDRAGLFF,TGCGCCAGCAGCCAAGATGGGGACAGGGCGGGGCTGTTTTTT
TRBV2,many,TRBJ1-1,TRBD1,CASNQGQLNHAEAFF,TGTGCCAGCAATCAGGGACAGTTGAATCACGCTGAAGCTTTCTTT
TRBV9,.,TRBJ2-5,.,CASSHPDSQETQYF,TGTGCCAGCAGCCACCCGGACTCCCAAGAGACCCAGTACTTC
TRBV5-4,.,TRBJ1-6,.,CASSDKNSPLHF,TGTGCCAGCAGCGACAAAAATTCACCCCTCCACTTT
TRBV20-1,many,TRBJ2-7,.,CSLGVNSYEQYF,TGCAGCCTAGGCGTTAACTCCTACGAGCAGTACTTC
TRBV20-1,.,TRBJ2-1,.,CSAKGTQGYINEQFF,TGCAGTGCTAAAGGGACGCAGGGTTATATTAATGAGCAGTTCTTC
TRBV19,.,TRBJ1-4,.,CASSPQPGRMTTNEKLFF,TGTGCCAGTAGTCCACAACCCGGACGGATGACAACTAATGAAAAACTGTTTTTT
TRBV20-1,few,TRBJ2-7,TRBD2,CSAGFSGRRYF,TGCAGTGCTGGCTTTAGCGGGAGACGGTACTTC
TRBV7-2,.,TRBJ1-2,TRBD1,CASSPGQGVYGYTF,TGTGCCAGCAGCCCCGGACAGGGAGTATATGGCTACACCTTC
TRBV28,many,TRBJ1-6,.,CASSFISHESYNSPLHF,TGTGCCAGCAGCTTCATCAGCCACGAGTCCTATAATTCACCCCTCCACTTT
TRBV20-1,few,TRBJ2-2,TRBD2,CSALAGGHNGELFF,TGCAGTGCCCTAGCGGGGGGGCATAACGGGGAGCTGTTTTTT
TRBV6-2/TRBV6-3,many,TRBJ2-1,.,CASKRGNEQFF,TGTGCCAGCAAAAGGGGGAATGAGCAGTTCTTC
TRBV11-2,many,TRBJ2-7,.,CASSVGRHFYEQYF,TGTGCCAGCAGCGTGGGCAGACACTTCTACGAGCAGTACTTC
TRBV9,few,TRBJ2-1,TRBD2,CASSVEGGSEQFF,TGTGCCAGCAGCGTAGAGGGAGGGAGTGAGCAGTTCTTC